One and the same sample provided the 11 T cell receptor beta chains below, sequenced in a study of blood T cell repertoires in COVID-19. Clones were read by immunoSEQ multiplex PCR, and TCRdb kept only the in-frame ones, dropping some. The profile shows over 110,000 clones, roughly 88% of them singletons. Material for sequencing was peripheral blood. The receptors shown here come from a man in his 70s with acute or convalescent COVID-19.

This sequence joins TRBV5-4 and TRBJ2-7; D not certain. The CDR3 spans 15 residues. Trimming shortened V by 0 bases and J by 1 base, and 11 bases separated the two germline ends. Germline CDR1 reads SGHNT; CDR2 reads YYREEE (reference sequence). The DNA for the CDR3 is TGTGCCAGCAGCTTGGTCTTCGGCGGTTCCTACGAGCAGTACTTC. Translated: CASSLVFGGSYEQYF. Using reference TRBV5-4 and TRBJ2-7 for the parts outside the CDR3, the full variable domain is ETGVTQSPTHLIKTRGQQVTLRCSSQSGHNTVSWYQQALGQGPQFIFQYYREEENGRGNFPPRFSGLQFPNYSSELNVNALELDDSALYLCASSLVFGGSYEQYFGPGTRLTVT.

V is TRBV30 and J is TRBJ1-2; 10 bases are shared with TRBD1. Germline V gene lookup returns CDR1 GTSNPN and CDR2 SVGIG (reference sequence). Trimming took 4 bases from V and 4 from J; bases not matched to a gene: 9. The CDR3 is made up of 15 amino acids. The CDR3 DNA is TGTGCCTGGAAATATCGGACAGGGGGAGCCTATGGCTACACCTTC. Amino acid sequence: CAWKYRTGGAYGYTF.

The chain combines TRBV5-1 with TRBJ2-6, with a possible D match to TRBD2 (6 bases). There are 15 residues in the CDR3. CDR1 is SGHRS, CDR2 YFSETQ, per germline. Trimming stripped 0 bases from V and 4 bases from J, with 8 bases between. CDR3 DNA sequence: TGCGCCAGCAGCTTGGGGGCGGGAGGGGCCAACGTCCTGACTTTC. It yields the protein CASSLGAGGANVLTF. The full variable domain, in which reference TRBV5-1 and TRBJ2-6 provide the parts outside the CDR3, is KAGVTQTPRYLIKTRGQQVTLSCSPISGHRSVSWYQQTPGQGLQFLFEYFSETQRNKGNFPGRFSGRQFSNSRSEMNVSTLELGDSALYLCASSLGAGGANVLTFGAGSRLTVL.

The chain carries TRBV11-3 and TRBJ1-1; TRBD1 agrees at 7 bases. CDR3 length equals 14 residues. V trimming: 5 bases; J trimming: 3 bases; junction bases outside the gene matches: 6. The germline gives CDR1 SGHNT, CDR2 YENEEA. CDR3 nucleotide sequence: TGTGCCAGCAGCCCAAGGGGGCGCGACACTGAAGCTTTCTTT. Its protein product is CASSPRGRDTEAFF.

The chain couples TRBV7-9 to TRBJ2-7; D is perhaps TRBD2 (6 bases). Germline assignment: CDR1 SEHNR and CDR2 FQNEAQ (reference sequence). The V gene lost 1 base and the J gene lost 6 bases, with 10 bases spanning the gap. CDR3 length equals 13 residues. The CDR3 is CASSLDLGGEQYF. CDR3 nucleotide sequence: TGTGCCAGCAGCTTAGACTTGGGAGGCGAGCAGTACTTC.

In DNA, the CDR3 is TGTGCCAGTTGCCGGGACACCCTTGGGCCCCAGCATTTT. Its translation is CASCRDTLGPQHF. J is TRBJ1-5 and V is TRBV19; a weak D match, TRBD1 (6 bases). V was clipped by 8 bases and J by 9 bases, with 17 bases between them. CDR1 and CDR2 (germline): LNHDA, SQIVND (reference sequence). The CDR3 consists of 13 residues.

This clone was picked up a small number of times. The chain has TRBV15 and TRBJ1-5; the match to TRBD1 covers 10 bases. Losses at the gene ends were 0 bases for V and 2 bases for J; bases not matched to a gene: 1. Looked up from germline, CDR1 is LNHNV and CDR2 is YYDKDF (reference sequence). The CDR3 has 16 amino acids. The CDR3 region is CATSREGTGGNQPQHF. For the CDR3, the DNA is TGTGCCACCAGCAGAGAGGGGACAGGGGGCAATCAGCCCCAGCATTTT.

CDR3: CASRGQGSTEAFF. DNA for the CDR3: TGTGCCAGCAGAGGACAGGGGAGCACTGAAGCTTTCTTT. This chain joins TRBV12-3 or TRBV12-4 and TRBJ1-1; 9 bases are a match to TRBD1. The ends lost 6 bases at V and 4 bases at J; junction bases unmatched: 3. The CDR3 consists of 13 residues.

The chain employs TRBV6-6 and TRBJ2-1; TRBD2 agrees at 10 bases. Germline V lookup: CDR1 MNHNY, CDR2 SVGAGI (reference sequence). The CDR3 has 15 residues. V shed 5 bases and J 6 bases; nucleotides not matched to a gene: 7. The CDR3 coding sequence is TGTGCCAGCAGTCCCGTACTAGCGGGGTCCAATGAGCAGTTCTTC. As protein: CASSPVLAGSNEQFF.

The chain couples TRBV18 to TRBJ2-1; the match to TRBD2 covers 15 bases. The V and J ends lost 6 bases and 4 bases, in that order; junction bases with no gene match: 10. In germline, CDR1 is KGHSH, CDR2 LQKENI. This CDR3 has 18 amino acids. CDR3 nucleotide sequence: TGTGCCAGCTCGCAGACCGGACTAGCGGGAGGGCCTTACAATGAGCAGTTCTTC. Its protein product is CASSQTGLAGGPYNEQFF.

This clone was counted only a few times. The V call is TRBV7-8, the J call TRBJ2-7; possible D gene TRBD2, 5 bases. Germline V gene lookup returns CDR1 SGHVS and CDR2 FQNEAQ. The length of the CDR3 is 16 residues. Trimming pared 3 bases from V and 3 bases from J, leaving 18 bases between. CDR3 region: CASSLKDSLLFYEQYF. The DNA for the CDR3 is TGTGCCAGCAGCTTGAAGGACTCCCTTTTATTCTACGAGCAGTACTTC. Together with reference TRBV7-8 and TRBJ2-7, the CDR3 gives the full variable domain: GAGVSQSPRYKVAKRGQDVALRCDPISGHVSLFWYQQALGQGPEFLTYFQNEAQLDKSGLPSDRFFAERPEGSVSTLKIQRTQQEDSAVYLCASSLKDSLLFYEQYFGPGTRLTVT.